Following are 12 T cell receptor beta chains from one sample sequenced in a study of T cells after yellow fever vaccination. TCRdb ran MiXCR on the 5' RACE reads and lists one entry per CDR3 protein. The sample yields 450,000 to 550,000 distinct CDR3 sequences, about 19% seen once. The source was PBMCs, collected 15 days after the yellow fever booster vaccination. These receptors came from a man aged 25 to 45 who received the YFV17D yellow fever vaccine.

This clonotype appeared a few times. The CDR3, as DNA: TGTGCCAGCAGCCAAGTTCTAGCGGGAGGGGGTGAGCAGTTCTTC. It specifies CASSQVLAGGGEQFF. The V call is TRBV4-2, the J call TRBJ2-1; TRBD2 matches 12 bases. V lost 1 base to trimming and J lost 9 bases; unmatched junction nucleotides: 4. CDR1 is LGHNA and CDR2 is YNFKEQ in the germline V gene. CDR3 length equals 15 residues.

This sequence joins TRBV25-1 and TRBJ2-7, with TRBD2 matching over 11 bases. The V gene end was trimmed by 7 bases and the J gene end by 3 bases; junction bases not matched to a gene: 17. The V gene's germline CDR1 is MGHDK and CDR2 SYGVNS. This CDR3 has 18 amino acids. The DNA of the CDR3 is TGTGCCAGCATAGGACAGGGGTTAGCGGGAGGGCCCTTCTACGAGCAGTACTTC. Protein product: CASIGQGLAGGPFYEQYF.

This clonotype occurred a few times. This CDR3 reads CASSLVEGDTQYF. For the CDR3, the DNA is TGTGCCAGCAGCCTCGTCGAGGGAGATACGCAGTATTTT. The gene calls are TRBV12-3 or TRBV12-4 and TRBJ2-3, with D possibly being TRBD2 (5 bases). V was trimmed by 6 bases and J by 5 bases, leaving 12 bases between them. The CDR3 has 13 residues.

Here the CDR3 reads CASRPPGQGTYEQYF. The CDR3 DNA reads as TGTGCCAGCAGGCCTCCGGGACAGGGGACCTACGAGCAGTACTTC. The rearrangement joins TRBV6-5 to TRBJ2-7; 10 positions agree with TRBD1. Germline V CDR1 and CDR2: MNHEY, SVGAGI. Losses at the gene ends were 6 bases for V and 2 bases for J; bases not matched to a gene: 7. The CDR3 runs 15 residues.

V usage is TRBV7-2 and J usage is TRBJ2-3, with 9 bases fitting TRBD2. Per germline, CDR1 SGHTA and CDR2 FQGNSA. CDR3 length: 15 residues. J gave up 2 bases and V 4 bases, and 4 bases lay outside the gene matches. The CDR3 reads CASSSSGRNTDTQYF. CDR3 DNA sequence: TGTGCCAGCAGCTCCAGCGGGAGGAACACAGATACGCAGTATTTT. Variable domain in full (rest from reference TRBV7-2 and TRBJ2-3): GAGVSQSPSNKVTEKGKDVELRCDPISGHTALYWYRQSLGQGLEFLIYFQGNSAPDKSGLPSDRFSAERTGGSVSTLTIQRTQQEDSAVYLCASSSSGRNTDTQYFGPGTRLTVL.

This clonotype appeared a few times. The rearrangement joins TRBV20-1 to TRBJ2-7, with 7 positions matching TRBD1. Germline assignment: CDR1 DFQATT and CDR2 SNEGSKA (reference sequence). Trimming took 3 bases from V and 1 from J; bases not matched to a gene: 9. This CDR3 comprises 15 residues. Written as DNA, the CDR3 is TGCAGTGCTAGGGGATACCGGGACAGTTCCTACGAGCAGTACTTC. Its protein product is CSARGYRDSSYEQYF.

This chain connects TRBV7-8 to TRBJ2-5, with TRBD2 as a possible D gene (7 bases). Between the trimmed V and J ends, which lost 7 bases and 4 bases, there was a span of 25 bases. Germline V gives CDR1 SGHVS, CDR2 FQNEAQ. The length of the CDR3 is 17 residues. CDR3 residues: CASTPYPGEGLGETQYF. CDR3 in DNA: TGTGCCAGCACCCCCTATCCAGGGGAGGGTCTCGGAGAGACCCAGTACTTC.

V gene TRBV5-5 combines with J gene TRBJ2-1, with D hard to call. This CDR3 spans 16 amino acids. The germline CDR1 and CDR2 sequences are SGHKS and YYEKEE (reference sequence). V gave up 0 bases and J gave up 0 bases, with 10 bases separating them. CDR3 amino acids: CASSLEFFISYNEQFF. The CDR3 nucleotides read TGTGCCAGCAGCTTGGAGTTTTTTATCTCCTACAATGAGCAGTTCTTC.

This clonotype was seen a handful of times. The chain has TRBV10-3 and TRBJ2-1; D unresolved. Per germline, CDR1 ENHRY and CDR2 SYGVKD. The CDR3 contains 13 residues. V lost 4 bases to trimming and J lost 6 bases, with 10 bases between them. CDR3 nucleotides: TGTGCCATCAGTGCCCAGTTTCTCAATGAGCAGTTCTTC. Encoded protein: CAISAQFLNEQFF.

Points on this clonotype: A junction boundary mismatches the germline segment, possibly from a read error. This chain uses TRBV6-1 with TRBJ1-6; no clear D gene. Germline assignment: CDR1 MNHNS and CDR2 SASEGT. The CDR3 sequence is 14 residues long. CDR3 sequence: CAGSISTYNSPLHF. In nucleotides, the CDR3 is TGTGCCGGCAGCATCAGTACCTATAATTCACCCCTCCACTTT.

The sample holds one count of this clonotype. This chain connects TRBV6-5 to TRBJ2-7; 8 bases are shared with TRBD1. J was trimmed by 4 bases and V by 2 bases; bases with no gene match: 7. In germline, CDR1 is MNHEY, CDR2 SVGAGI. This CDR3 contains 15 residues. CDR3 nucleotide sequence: TGTGCCAGCAGTTACAAGTTTGGGACAGGTTACGAGCAGTACTTC. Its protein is CASSYKFGTGYEQYF.

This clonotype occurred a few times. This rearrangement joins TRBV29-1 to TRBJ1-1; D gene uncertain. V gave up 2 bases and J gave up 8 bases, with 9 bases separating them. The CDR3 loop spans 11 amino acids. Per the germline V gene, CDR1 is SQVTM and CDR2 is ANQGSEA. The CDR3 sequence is CSVELRIEAFF. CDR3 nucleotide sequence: TGCAGCGTTGAATTACGAATAGAAGCTTTCTTT.